The 32 T cell receptor beta chains presented below share a single source sample, sequenced in a study of shared clonotypes between healthy human individuals. Clones were read by immunoSEQ multiplex PCR, and TCRdb kept only the in-frame ones, dropping some. This table has hundreds of thousands of clones, roughly 96% appearing once. CD8 cells regarded as naive lacked CD45RO, were positively chosen for CCR7, and omitted terminally differentiated effector memory CD45RA+ cells. Material: naive CD8+ T cells sorted from blood. The receptors here all came from a man aged 25-45 years in good health.

This sequence joins TRBV2 and TRBJ2-2, with D possibly matching TRBD2 (6 bases). This CDR3 is 17 amino acids long. Looked up from germline, CDR1 is SNHLY and CDR2 is FYNNEI. V gave up 4 bases and J gave up 1 base, with 16 bases separating them. CDR3 loop: CASSGDPNGGNTGELFF. The DNA for the CDR3 is TGTGCCAGCAGTGGGGACCCAAACGGGGGGAACACCGGGGAGCTGTTTTTT.

Regarding this clone: The identical CDR3 is also encoded by other nucleotide sequences in the sample. The rearrangement links TRBV6-5 to TRBJ2-2; the D is unclear. Per germline, CDR1 MNHEY and CDR2 SVGAGI. The CDR3 covers 14 residues. V lost 3 bases and J lost 1, with 6 bases in between. The CDR3 nucleotides read TGTGCCAGCAGTTATGGCTTGAACACCGGGGAGCTGTTTTTT. Its translation is CASSYGLNTGELFF.

V gene TRBV5-6 combines with J gene TRBJ2-1; 7 bases align to TRBD2. The V segment lost 0 bases and the J segment 13 bases; nucleotides outside the gene matches: 10. The CDR3 runs to 14 residues. CDR1 is SGHDT and CDR2 is YYEEEE in the germline V gene. The CDR3 bases are TGTGCCAGCAGCTTGGTGGGTAGCGGGCGGGGACAGTTCTTC. It specifies CASSLVGSGRGQFF. The full variable domain, its missing parts supplied by reference TRBV5-6 and TRBJ2-1, is DAGVTQSPTHLIKTRGQQVTLRCSPKSGHDTVSWYQQALGQGPQFIFQYYEEEERQRGNFPDRFSGHQFPNYSSELNVNALLLGDSALYLCASSLVGSGRGQFFGPGTRLTVL.

The CDR3 sequence is CASSLRTNTGELFF. As DNA, the CDR3 is TGCGCCAGCAGCTTGAGGACAAACACCGGGGAGCTGTTTTTT. V and J are TRBV5-1 and TRBJ2-2; a possible D gene is TRBD1 (5 bases). Trimming pared 1 base from V and 2 bases from J, leaving 6 bases between. Per germline, CDR1 SGHRS and CDR2 YFSETQ. The CDR3 length is 14 residues.

CDR3 sequence: CASSLVGRANYGYTF. The DNA for the CDR3 is TGTGCCAGCAGCTTAGTTGGGAGGGCAAACTATGGCTACACCTTC. V gene TRBV7-9 combines with J gene TRBJ1-2; no definite D call. The V and J ends lost 1 base and 2 bases respectively, with 11 bases between them. Germline CDR1 reads SEHNR; CDR2 reads FQNEAQ (reference sequence). The CDR3 runs to 15 residues. Using reference TRBV7-9 and TRBJ1-2 for the parts outside the CDR3, the full variable domain is DTGVSQNPRHKITKRGQNVTFRCDPISEHNRLYWYRQTLGQGPEFLTYFQNEAQLEKSRLLSDRFSAERPKGSFSTLEIQRTEQGDSAMYLCASSLVGRANYGYTFGSGTRLTVV.

J is TRBJ1-3 and V is TRBV19; D not certain. This CDR3 has 19 amino acids. V lost 7 bases to trimming and J lost 0 bases, with 25 bases between them. CDR1 and CDR2 from the germline V gene are LNHDA and SQIVND (reference sequence). DNA for the CDR3: TGTGCCAGTACCCCGAGGCGGCCTGAACACATTACCTCTGGAAACACCATATATTTT. Translating it yields CASTPRRPEHITSGNTIYF.

This clone was observed a handful of times. V and J are TRBV6-5 and TRBJ2-7; D ambiguous. The V end lost 0 bases, the J end lost 6 bases, and 6 bases lay between the germline ends. Looked up from germline, CDR1 is MNHEY and CDR2 is SVGAGI. This CDR3 comprises 12 residues. The CDR3 sequence: CASSYSRGEQYF. DNA of the CDR3: TGTGCCAGCAGTTACTCCCGCGGCGAGCAGTACTTC.

This clone was observed a single time. The chain recombines TRBV27 with TRBJ2-1, with D possibly TRBD1 on 6 matching bases. V lost 6 bases, J lost 1 base, and 7 bases lay in between. CDR1 is MNHEY, CDR2 SMNVEV, per germline (reference sequence). The CDR3 has 13 residues. CDR3 amino acids: CASRDRSYNEQFF. The CDR3 region has the DNA TGTGCCAGCAGGGACAGATCCTACAATGAGCAGTTCTTC.

V and J are TRBV18 and TRBJ2-3; possible D gene TRBD2, 5 bases. The CDR3 runs 16 residues. Germline lookup yields CDR1 KGHSH and CDR2 LQKENI. Trimming took off 5 bases at V and 0 bases at J, with 15 bases between the two ends. The CDR3 region has the DNA TGTGCCAGCTCATCCGGGATTTTCTTTAGCACAGATACGCAGTATTTT. Residues: CASSSGIFFSTDTQYF.

V is TRBV5-1 and J is TRBJ2-7, with 7 bases identical to TRBD1. Germline V lookup: CDR1 SGHRS, CDR2 YFSETQ. This CDR3 has 13 amino acids. The junction had 1 base not matched to a gene; V was cut back by 4 bases and J by 0 bases. CDR3 sequence: CASSGTVSYEQYF. The CDR3 DNA reads as TGCGCCAGCAGCGGGACAGTCTCCTACGAGCAGTACTTC.

V usage is TRBV9 and J usage is TRBJ2-7; D may be TRBD1 or TRBD2 (5 bases each). Per germline, CDR1 SGDLS and CDR2 YYNGEE. CDR3 length equals 14 residues. The V end lost 4 bases, the J end lost 5 bases, and 16 bases lay between the germline ends. Here the CDR3 DNA reads TGTGCCAGCAGCCCACCCCGGGACGTTAACGAGCAGTACTTC. Its protein is CASSPPRDVNEQYF.

The CDR3 sequence is CASSVDQGSYEQYF. The DNA for the CDR3 is TGTGCCAGCAGCGTAGATCAAGGCTCCTACGAGCAGTACTTC. The chain combines TRBV9 with TRBJ2-7, with no clear D. Germline V gene lookup returns CDR1 SGDLS and CDR2 YYNGEE. The length of the CDR3 is 14 residues. V lost 0 bases to trimming and J lost 0 bases, with 7 bases between them.

V gene TRBV29-1 combines with J gene TRBJ2-7; no definite D call. Germline CDR1 and CDR2: SQVTM and ANQGSEA. The CDR3 is 14 amino acids. Between the trimmed V and J ends, which lost 5 bases and 4 bases, there was a span of 18 bases. The CDR3 DNA is TGCAGCGTTTTTACCGGGCTAGACGGATACGAGCAGTACTTC. Translating it yields CSVFTGLDGYEQYF.

The chain combines TRBV7-6 with TRBJ2-1; the match to TRBD1 covers 8 bases. Trimming at V came to 2 bases and at J to 6 bases, leaving 6 bases not matched to a gene. Per germline, CDR1 SGHVS and CDR2 FNYEAQ. The CDR3 totals 15 residues. In nucleotides, the CDR3 is TGTGCCAGCAGCTTATCACAGGGGGTCCGCAATGAGCAGTTCTTC. Translated, it gives CASSLSQGVRNEQFF.

This chain connects TRBV5-1 to TRBJ2-7; TRBD2 aligns across 8 bases. The CDR3 is made up of 17 amino acids. V trimming: 1 base; J trimming: 5 bases; junction bases outside the gene matches: 14. Germline V CDR1 and CDR2: SGHRS, YFSETQ. CDR3 nucleotide sequence: TGCGCCAGCAGCTTGTGGGTAAGCGGGAGTAAAACCCACGAGCAGTACTTC. It is translated as CASSLWVSGSKTHEQYF.

Comments on this clone: Other DNA sequences of this sample code for an identical CDR3. The rearrangement uses TRBV29-1 and TRBJ2-1, with 11 positions matching TRBD1. Germline V gene lookup returns CDR1 SQVTM and CDR2 ANQGSEA. With 6 bases clipped from V and 6 bases from J, the junction kept 4 bases outside the gene matches. CDR3 length equals 13 residues. The CDR3 sequence is CSVDRGLSNEQFF. CDR3 sequence (DNA): TGCAGCGTGGACAGGGGGCTGTCCAATGAGCAGTTCTTC.

The V and J genes are TRBV29-1 and TRBJ2-1; 14 bases fit TRBD2. Germline V gene lookup returns CDR1 SQVTM and CDR2 ANQGSEA. The CDR3 runs to 14 residues. The ends lost 7 bases at V and 8 bases at J; junction bases unmatched: 7. The CDR3 reads CSAGTSGRFDEQFF. The CDR3 coding sequence is TGCAGCGCCGGGACTAGCGGGAGATTCGATGAGCAGTTCTTC.

As regards this clone: Other DNA sequences in this sample translate to the same CDR3. The rearrangement links TRBV15 to TRBJ2-2; D is unclear. V was trimmed by 2 bases and J by 5 bases, leaving 6 bases between them. Germline-derived CDR1 and CDR2 are LNHNV and YYDKDF (reference sequence). CDR3 length: 13 residues. CDR3: CATSRSRTGELFF. The CDR3 nucleotides are TGTGCCACCAGCAGAAGTAGAACCGGGGAGCTGTTTTTT.

The chain links TRBV7-2 to TRBJ2-7, with D perhaps TRBD1 (6 bases). Germline CDR1 is SGHTA and CDR2 is FQGNSA. This CDR3 comprises 17 residues. Trimming shortened V by 2 bases and J by 0 bases, and 17 bases separated the two germline ends. CDR3 residues: CASSLKLGQPLSYEQYF. The CDR3 DNA reads as TGTGCCAGCAGCTTAAAGTTGGGACAACCGCTCTCCTACGAGCAGTACTTC.

The CDR3 protein is CSVRDVSGNTIYF. The CDR3 coding sequence is TGCAGCGTTCGGGACGTCTCTGGAAACACCATATATTTT. The chain couples TRBV29-1 to TRBJ1-3; weak D call: TRBD1 (5 bases). This CDR3 is 13 amino acids long. Trimming shortened V by 5 bases and J by 0 bases, and 8 bases separated the two germline ends. CDR1 is SQVTM and CDR2 is ANQGSEA in the germline V gene.

This clone came up once. The genes are TRBV2 and TRBJ2-7; D gene uncertain. V was pared by 4 bases and J by 2 bases, with 9 bases between. CDR1 and CDR2 (germline): SNHLY, FYNNEI. The CDR3 has 13 residues. The CDR3 protein is CASSAHRAYEQYF. The DNA for the CDR3 is TGTGCCAGCAGTGCCCACAGAGCCTACGAGCAGTACTTC.

The J gene is TRBJ2-7, the V gene TRBV7-9; no reliable D call. Trimming removed 5 bases at V and 4 bases at J, with 15 bases between. Germline V gives CDR1 SEHNR, CDR2 FQNEAQ (reference sequence). This CDR3 has 14 residues. CDR3 sequence (DNA): TGTGCCAGCAGCCCTCGACTCAAGCCGTACGAGCAGTACTTC. Its translation: CASSPRLKPYEQYF.

This chain connects TRBV21-1 to TRBJ2-7; TRBD2, the table's D call, was not compared with the DNA. TRBV21-1 is annotated as a pseudogene. This CDR3 contains 18 residues. CDR3 region: CASSKKDTKRGNLYEQYF. DNA for the CDR3: TGTGCCAGCAGCAAAAAAGATACAAAACGCGGAAATCTCTACGAGCAGTACTTC.

This rearrangement joins TRBV7-9 to TRBJ2-1; TRBD1 matches 11 bases. The CDR3 totals 16 residues. Germline loops: CDR1 SEHNR, CDR2 FQNEAQ (reference sequence). J lost 1 base, V lost 6 bases, and 5 bases had no gene match. The chain's CDR3 is CASRNGQGASYNEQFF. The DNA of the CDR3 is TGTGCCAGCAGGAACGGACAGGGGGCATCCTACAATGAGCAGTTCTTC.

The DNA of the CDR3 is TGTGCCAGCAGAGATGTGGGAAGGGCGGCTTTCTTT. Residues: CASRDVGRAAFF. J is TRBJ1-1 and V is TRBV27; unclear D gene. The germline V and J ends were trimmed by 6 bases and 11 bases, with 16 bases remaining between them. The CDR3 loop spans 12 amino acids. Germline loops: CDR1 MNHEY, CDR2 SMNVEV (reference sequence).

The chain joins TRBV27 to TRBJ2-5, with TRBD1 as a possible D gene (5 bases). This CDR3 is 13 amino acids long. The V end was cut by 2 bases, the J end by 4 bases, with 8 bases between. Germline-derived CDR1 and CDR2 are MNHEY and SMNVEV (reference sequence). The CDR3 DNA reads TGTGCCAGCAGTTTAAGGGGCGGAGAGACCCAGTACTTC. Translating gives CASSLRGGETQYF.

The chain links TRBV19 to TRBJ2-7; possible D gene TRBD2, 7 bases. V lost 3 bases to trimming and J lost 2 bases, with 11 bases between them. The CDR3 length is 14 residues. Germline V CDR1 and CDR2: LNHDA, SQIVND (reference sequence). CDR3: CASSIKGGPYEQYF. The CDR3 nucleotides are TGTGCCAGTAGTATCAAGGGGGGGCCCTACGAGCAGTACTTC.

This clone appeared a single time. J is TRBJ1-2 and V is TRBV27, with D perhaps TRBD1 (5 bases). V gave up 6 bases and J gave up 6 bases, with 14 bases separating them. CDR1 and CDR2 from the germline V gene are MNHEY and SMNVEV (reference sequence). The length of the CDR3 is 13 residues. Here the CDR3 reads CASSSARGNGYTF. DNA of the CDR3: TGTGCCAGCAGCTCCGCTCGGGGCAATGGCTACACCTTC.

CDR3 sequence (DNA): TGTGCCAGCAGCCCCTCGTACAATTTTGAAGCTTTCTTT. This codes for CASSPSYNFEAFF. This chain uses TRBV6-5 with TRBJ1-1; unclear D gene. This CDR3 contains 13 residues. Germline-derived CDR1 and CDR2 are MNHEY and SVGAGI. Deletions cut 6 bases from V and 7 bases from J, with 15 bases between.

This chain connects TRBV28 to TRBJ1-5; 9 nucleotides match TRBD1. Germline CDR1 and CDR2: MDHEN and SYDVKM. V trimming: 5 bases; J trimming: 5 bases; junction bases outside the gene matches: 10. This CDR3 is 16 amino acids long. The CDR3 sequence is CASSAGNRGPYQPQHF. CDR3 sequence (DNA): TGTGCCAGCAGTGCGGGAAACAGGGGGCCATATCAGCCCCAGCATTTT.

This chain joins TRBV7-8 and TRBJ2-7; D is uncertain. Germline V gene sequence: CDR1 SGHVS, CDR2 FQNEAQ. The V end was cut by 4 bases, the J end by 7 bases, with 11 bases between. CDR3 length: 12 residues. Here the CDR3 reads CASSSGPREQYF. In DNA form, the CDR3 reads TGTGCCAGCAGCTCAGGACCTCGTGAGCAGTACTTC.

The rearrangement links TRBV5-1 to TRBJ1-4, with 7 nucleotides matching TRBD1. The CDR3 is 16 amino acids. With V trimmed by 0 bases and J by 5 bases, 7 bases remained unmatched. Germline V lookup: CDR1 SGHRS, CDR2 YFSETQ. The CDR3 loop reads CASSLDRGSLNEKLFF. The CDR3 region has the DNA TGCGCCAGCAGCTTGGACAGGGGATCCCTCAATGAAAAACTGTTTTTT. Complete variable domain (other parts from reference TRBV5-1 and TRBJ1-4): KAGVTQTPRYLIKTRGQQVTLSCSPISGHRSVSWYQQTPGQGLQFLFEYFSETQRNKGNFPGRFSGRQFSNSRSEMNVSTLELGDSALYLCASSLDRGSLNEKLFFGSGTQLSVL.